The 17 T cell receptor beta chains listed next were all sequenced from one sample in a study of Graves' ophthalmopathy and Graves' hyperthyroidism. RNA transcripts served as template for amplifying TCR beta CDR3 sequences. After a first-round RT-PCR with HTBI primers, a second-round multiplex PCR was run. TCRdb re-called the multiplex PCR reads through MiXCR, storing one row per CDR3 protein. Of about 1.2 million distinct CDR3 sequences in the sample, about 35% were seen once. Sequencing used peripheral blood or thyroid tissue (not recorded which). The source is an adult man with Graves' hyperthyroidism.

This clonotype occurred many times. The chain employs TRBV25-1 and TRBJ1-4; D is possibly TRBD1 (5 bases). The CDR3 is 19 amino acids. V lost 5 bases and J lost 8, with 30 bases in between. CDR1 and CDR2 (germline): MGHDK, SYGVNS. The CDR3 sequence is CASSKISRDPHTVEEKLFF. CDR3 coding DNA: TGTGCCAGCAGTAAAATATCCCGGGACCCGCACACGGTCGAGGAAAAACTGTTTTTT. The complete variable domain, with remaining parts taken from reference TRBV25-1 and TRBJ1-4, reads EADIYQTPRYLVIGTGKKITLECSQTMGHDKMYWYQQDPGMELHLIHYSYGVNSTEKGDLSSESTVSRIRTEHFPLTLESARPSHTSQYLCASSKISRDPHTVEEKLFFGSGTQLSVL.

CDR3 amino acids: CASSEPDRVIGYTF. The CDR3 bases are TGCGCCAGCAGTGAGCCGGACAGGGTAATTGGCTACACCTTC. The rearrangement uses TRBV10-2 and TRBJ1-2, with TRBD1 matching 8 bases. The CDR3 sequence is 14 residues long. Unmatched junction bases numbered 6, after V lost 2 bases and J lost 7 bases. The germline CDR1 and CDR2 sequences are WSHSY and SAAADI.

This clonotype was counted a few times. The chain combines TRBV29-1 with TRBJ2-7; D is possibly TRBD1 or TRBD2 (6 bases each). V lost 6 bases and J lost 4, with 19 bases in between. Germline V gives CDR1 SQVTM, CDR2 ANQGSEA. This CDR3 contains 14 residues. The CDR3 DNA sequence: TGCAGCGTAGGAGGGGGAAGGGGACCTTACGAGCAGTACTTC. Translation: CSVGGGRGPYEQYF.

This clonotype was detected many times. The chain has TRBV7-2 and TRBJ2-2; 7 bases line up with TRBD2. This CDR3 spans 17 amino acids. Germline CDR1 and CDR2: SGHTA and FQGNSA. V gave up 1 base and J gave up 3 bases; unmatched junction bases: 8. DNA of the CDR3: TGTGCCAGCAGCTTAGAATTTCGCGGGGGTTACACCGGGGAGCTGTTTTTT. It specifies CASSLEFRGGYTGELFF.

This sequence joins TRBV7-6 and TRBJ1-2, with a weak D call TRBD1 (5 bases). Between the trimmed V and J ends, which lost 5 bases and 6 bases, there was a span of 16 bases. Germline-derived CDR1 and CDR2 are SGHVS and FNYEAQ. This CDR3 comprises 14 residues. Here the CDR3 reads CASSTPGPKNGYTF. As DNA, the CDR3 is TGTGCCAGCAGCACGCCGGGACCGAAGAATGGCTACACCTTC. Looking up the rest from reference TRBV7-6 and TRBJ1-2 gives the full variable domain: GAGVSQSPRYKVTKRGQDVALRCDPISGHVSLYWYRQALGQGPEFLTYFNYEAQQDKSGLPNDRFSAERPEGSISTLTIQRTEQRDSAMYRCASSTPGPKNGYTFGSGTRLTVV.

The table lists this clonotype with many counts. V gene TRBV7-9 combines with J gene TRBJ1-2; D remains unclear. Trimming left V 1 base short and J 3 bases short, with 9 bases between. CDR1 is SEHNR, CDR2 FQNEAQ, per germline (reference sequence). This CDR3 has 14 residues. The CDR3 bases are TGTGCCAGCAGCTTAGGCTTGGCAGACTATGGCTACACCTTC. It codes for CASSLGLADYGYTF.

V gene TRBV20-1 combines with J gene TRBJ2-2; perhaps D is TRBD1 or TRBD2 (6 bases each). Germline V CDR1 and CDR2: DFQATT, SNEGSKA (reference sequence). CDR3 length: 15 residues. V was cut by 6 bases and J by 4 bases, with 18 bases left in between. This CDR3 is CSAASRGLGTGELFF. The CDR3 DNA reads as TGCAGTGCCGCCTCCCGGGGGCTAGGCACCGGGGAGCTGTTTTTT.

This clonotype was detected many times. This chain links TRBV7-2 with TRBJ2-5; D is unresolved. CDR3 size: 14 residues. CDR1 is SGHTA and CDR2 is FQGNSA in the germline V gene. Deletions cut 5 bases from V and 4 bases from J, with 14 bases between. CDR3 sequence: CASSRGPLSETQYF. For the CDR3, the DNA is TGTGCCAGCAGCCGAGGCCCGCTTTCAGAGACCCAGTACTTC.

This clonotype has only a few counts. V and J are TRBV19 and TRBJ2-7; TRBD2 aligns across 14 bases. The V and J ends lost 6 bases and 2 bases, in that order; junction bases with no gene match: 9. Germline V gene sequence: CDR1 LNHDA, CDR2 SQIVND (reference sequence). The CDR3 sequence is 17 residues long. The chain's CDR3 is CASSPGTSGRTPYEQYF. The CDR3 nucleotides read TGTGCCAGTAGCCCCGGGACTAGCGGGAGAACCCCCTACGAGCAGTACTTC.

In its sample, this clonotype was seen many times. The chain uses TRBV4-3 and TRBJ1-2, with D possibly being TRBD1 (5 bases). Germline-derived CDR1 and CDR2 are LGHNA and YSLEER. V was trimmed by 0 bases and J by 4 bases, leaving 18 bases between them. The CDR3 totals 17 residues. The CDR3 coding sequence is TGCGCCAGCAGCCAAGAGCCAACGGGACGGACTTTCTATGGCTACACCTTC. It yields the protein CASSQEPTGRTFYGYTF.

Note on this clonotype: Being one base from a much bigger clone, this may be a read error. The V call is TRBV5-1, the J call TRBJ1-6; D is undetermined. The V gene's germline CDR1 is SGHRS and CDR2 YFSETQ. The V and J ends lost 1 base and 5 bases respectively, with 7 bases between them. The length of the CDR3 is 14 residues. The CDR3 region is CASSLTSNNSPLHF. For the CDR3, the DNA is TGCGCCAGCAGCTTGACATCGAATAATTCACCCCTCCACTTT.

This clonotype was found a few times. The chain joins TRBV7-3 to TRBJ2-7, with D possibly matching TRBD1 (6 bases). Germline assignment: CDR1 SGHTA and CDR2 FQGTGA. CDR3 length: 14 amino acids. Trimming stripped 3 bases from V and 7 bases from J, with 16 bases between. The CDR3 is CASSFRPDSEEQYF. CDR3 coding DNA: TGTGCCAGCAGCTTCCGACCGGACAGTGAAGAGCAGTACTTC. The full variable domain, its missing parts supplied by reference TRBV7-3 and TRBJ2-7, is GAGVSQTPSNKVTEKGKYVELRCDPISGHTALYWYRQSLGQGPEFLIYFQGTGAADDSGLPNDRFFAVRPEGSVSTLKIQRTERGDSAVYLCASSFRPDSEEQYFGPGTRLTVT.

This clonotype was picked up many times. This CDR3 is CSARDPTLAGVDETQYF. CDR3 nucleotides: TGCAGTGCTAGAGATCCAACTCTAGCGGGAGTCGATGAGACCCAGTACTTC. This sequence joins TRBV20-1 and TRBJ2-5, with 10 bases identical to TRBD2. Germline CDR1 DFQATT, CDR2 SNEGSKA (reference sequence). Losses at the gene ends were 0 bases for V and 5 bases for J; bases not matched to a gene: 12. There are 17 residues in the CDR3.

This clonotype was seen only a few times. The chain combines TRBV14 with TRBJ1-2; tentative D call: TRBD1 (6 bases). The CDR3 is 15 amino acids. CDR1 and CDR2 (germline): SGHDN, FVKESK. Trimming removed 1 base at V and 3 bases at J, with 12 bases between. The CDR3 DNA is TGTGCCAGCAGCCAAGTCGCAGGGGAACACTATGGCTACACCTTC. The encoded protein is CASSQVAGEHYGYTF. The full variable domain, rest sourced from reference TRBV14 and TRBJ1-2, is EAGVTQFPSHSVIEKGQTVTLRCDPISGHDNLYWYRRVMGKEIKFLLHFVKESKQDESGMPNNRFLAERTGGTYSTLKVQPAELEDSGVYFCASSQVAGEHYGYTFGSGTRLTVV.

The chain combines TRBV14 with TRBJ1-3; D gene uncertain. From germline, CDR1 is SGHDN and CDR2 FVKESK. The CDR3 sequence is 12 residues long. V was cut by 1 base and J by 9 bases, with 7 bases left in between. DNA of the CDR3: TGTGCCAGCAGCCAAGCCCCGGGCACCATATATTTT. This sequence encodes CASSQAPGTIYF.

This rearrangement joins TRBV6-6 to TRBJ1-6; D may be TRBD1 (5 bases). The CDR3 has 13 residues. CDR1 is MNHNY and CDR2 is SVGAGI in the germline V gene (reference sequence). V lost 7 bases and J 9 bases, leaving 13 bases between the germline ends. CDR3 loop: CASTGGVSSPLHF. The DNA for the CDR3 is TGTGCCAGCACCGGAGGGGTGTCTTCACCCCTCCACTTT.

This clonotype has a count of ten or more. This chain joins TRBV19 and TRBJ1-1, with D maybe TRBD1 (5 bases). In germline, CDR1 is LNHDA, CDR2 SQIVND (reference sequence). V gave up 5 bases and J gave up 8 bases, with 18 bases separating them. This CDR3 is 14 amino acids long. The CDR3: CASSAVGGATEAFF. CDR3 nucleotide sequence: TGTGCCAGTAGTGCGGTAGGAGGGGCGACCGAAGCTTTCTTT. Full variable domain (outside the CDR3, taken from reference TRBV19 and TRBJ1-1): DGGITQSPKYLFRKEGQNVTLSCEQNLNHDAMYWYRQDPGQGLRLIYYSQIVNDFQKGDIAEGYSVSREKKESFPLTVTSAQKNPTAFYLCASSAVGGATEAFFGQGTRLTVV.